A selection of T cell receptor beta chains follows, all from one sample in a study of OX40 agonist ivuxolimab in advanced cancers. The repertoire was sequenced with immunoSEQ multiplex PCR; TCRdb's copy has only in-frame clones and lacks some. The data contain tens of thousands of clones, roughly 80% of them singletons. The material sequenced was CD4+ or CD8+ T cells sorted from blood, taken in a trial of the OX40 agonist ivuxolimab. The receptors come from an adult with an advanced solid tumor such as melanoma, head and neck, liver or kidney cancer. Each CDR3 is given with its conserved first and last residue. The order of the fields is J gene, clone size, V gene, CDR3 length, D gene, CDR3 protein, CDR3 DNA. D genes are given only for firm matches. Clone size is not always given. Where it is, it says once, few, many or a class for expanded clones.

j_call: TRBJ2-5
clone_size: few
v_call: TRBV29-1
cdr3_length: 17
d_call: TRBD2
cdr3_aa: CSSWGGPSGRDQETQYF
cdr3_nt: TGCAGCTCCTGGGGTGGGCCTAGCGGGAGGGATCAAGAGACCCAGTACTTC

j_call: TRBJ1-2
clone_size: -
v_call: TRBV9
cdr3_length: 12
d_call: -
cdr3_aa: CASSVPGEGYTF
cdr3_nt: TGTGCCAGCAGCGTACCAGGGGAGGGCTACACCTTC

j_call: TRBJ2-3
clone_size: -
v_call: TRBV7-9
cdr3_length: 16
d_call: -
cdr3_aa: CASSPPRGGDTDTQYF
cdr3_nt: TGTGCCAGCAGCCCGCCTCGCGGTGGGGACACAGATACGCAGTATTTT

j_call: TRBJ2-1
clone_size: -
v_call: TRBV5-6
cdr3_length: 17
d_call: TRBD2
cdr3_aa: CASSFGVASGGHNEQFF
cdr3_nt: TGTGCCAGCAGCTTTGGAGTGGCTAGCGGGGGCCACAATGAGCAGTTCTTC

j_call: TRBJ2-1
clone_size: -
v_call: TRBV4-3
cdr3_length: 11
d_call: -
cdr3_aa: CASSQNNEQFF
cdr3_nt: TGCGCCAGCAGCCAAAACAATGAGCAGTTCTTC

j_call: TRBJ2-2
clone_size: -
v_call: TRBV7-9
cdr3_length: 14
d_call: TRBD1
cdr3_aa: CASSSLDRTGELFF
cdr3_nt: TGTGCCAGCAGCTCCTTGGACAGGACCGGGGAGCTGTTTTTT

j_call: TRBJ2-1
clone_size: -
v_call: TRBV4-3
cdr3_length: 12
d_call: -
cdr3_aa: CASSQEGNEQFF
cdr3_nt: TGCGCCAGCAGCCAAGAAGGCAATGAGCAGTTCTTC

j_call: TRBJ1-1
clone_size: -
v_call: TRBV7-9
cdr3_length: 15
d_call: -
cdr3_aa: CASSLVRGGGTEAFF
cdr3_nt: TGTGCCAGCAGCTTAGTCCGCGGGGGTGGTACTGAAGCTTTCTTT

j_call: TRBJ1-1
clone_size: -
v_call: TRBV7-9
cdr3_length: 14
d_call: TRBD1
cdr3_aa: CASILQGSLPEAFF
cdr3_nt: TGTGCCAGCATCCTACAGGGGAGTCTTCCTGAAGCTTTCTTT

j_call: TRBJ1-6
clone_size: -
v_call: TRBV11-3
cdr3_length: 15
d_call: -
cdr3_aa: CASSLRWGHNSPLHF
cdr3_nt: TGTGCCAGCAGCTTAAGATGGGGTCATAATTCACCCCTCCACTTT

j_call: TRBJ1-2
clone_size: -
v_call: TRBV29-1
cdr3_length: 12
d_call: -
cdr3_aa: CSVVLANYGYTF
cdr3_nt: TGCAGCGTGGTTTTAGCTAACTATGGCTACACCTTC

j_call: TRBJ1-5
clone_size: -
v_call: TRBV15
cdr3_length: 15
d_call: -
cdr3_aa: CATSRESLGVEPQHF
cdr3_nt: TGTGCCACCAGCAGAGAGAGCCTAGGGGTAGAGCCCCAGCATTTT

j_call: TRBJ1-3
clone_size: once
v_call: TRBV5-8
cdr3_length: 15
d_call: TRBD1
cdr3_aa: CASSLKGARGNTIYF
cdr3_nt: TGTGCCAGCAGCTTGAAGGGGGCGCGAGGAAACACCATATATTTT

j_call: TRBJ2-3
clone_size: -
v_call: TRBV28
cdr3_length: 15
d_call: -
cdr3_aa: CASSDTWRATDTQYF
cdr3_nt: TGTGCCAGCAGCGACACGTGGAGGGCAACAGATACGCAGTATTTT

j_call: TRBJ2-3
clone_size: -
v_call: TRBV4-2
cdr3_length: 18
d_call: TRBD2
cdr3_aa: CASSQDPQRGGITDTQYF
cdr3_nt: TGTGCCAGCAGCCAAGATCCTCAGCGGGGGGGAATCACAGATACGCAGTATTTT

j_call: TRBJ2-7
clone_size: -
v_call: TRBV28
cdr3_length: 14
d_call: TRBD1
cdr3_aa: CASSPRTGGYEQYF
cdr3_nt: TGTGCCAGCAGCCCGAGGACAGGGGGCTACGAGCAGTACTTC

j_call: TRBJ2-7
clone_size: -
v_call: TRBV5-4
cdr3_length: 12
d_call: -
cdr3_aa: CASSSGDYEQYF
cdr3_nt: TGTGCCAGCAGCTCGGGAGACTACGAGCAGTACTTC

j_call: TRBJ2-5
clone_size: -
v_call: TRBV5-4
cdr3_length: 14
d_call: -
cdr3_aa: CASSLEGLQETQYF
cdr3_nt: TGTGCCAGCAGCTTGGAGGGACTCCAAGAGACCCAGTACTTC

j_call: TRBJ2-1
clone_size: -
v_call: TRBV13
cdr3_length: 15
d_call: -
cdr3_aa: CASSLSWQGGGEQFF
cdr3_nt: TGTGCCAGCAGCTTATCGTGGCAGGGAGGGGGTGAGCAGTTCTTC

j_call: TRBJ1-5
clone_size: -
v_call: TRBV13
cdr3_length: 12
d_call: TRBD1
cdr3_aa: CASGEQGQPQHF
cdr3_nt: TGTGCCAGCGGCGAACAGGGGCAGCCCCAGCATTTT

j_call: TRBJ2-7
clone_size: -
v_call: TRBV29-1
cdr3_length: 10
d_call: -
cdr3_aa: CSVGGYEQYF
cdr3_nt: TGCAGCGTTGGGGGCTACGAGCAGTACTTC

j_call: TRBJ1-1
clone_size: -
v_call: TRBV5-1
cdr3_length: 18
d_call: TRBD1
cdr3_aa: CASSFLPGQGSGNTEAFF
cdr3_nt: TGCGCCAGCAGCTTCCTTCCGGGACAGGGGAGTGGGAACACTGAAGCTTTCTTT

j_call: TRBJ1-5
clone_size: -
v_call: TRBV6-1
cdr3_length: 13
d_call: -
cdr3_aa: CASSASIYQPQHF
cdr3_nt: TGTGCCAGCAGTGCCAGTATTTATCAGCCCCAGCATTTT

j_call: TRBJ2-1
clone_size: once
v_call: TRBV6-4
cdr3_length: 16
d_call: TRBD1
cdr3_aa: CASRSLGTEPSNEQFF
cdr3_nt: TGTGCCAGCAGATCCCTCGGGACAGAGCCCTCCAATGAGCAGTTCTTC

j_call: TRBJ2-3
clone_size: -
v_call: TRBV14
cdr3_length: 12
d_call: -
cdr3_aa: CASSHWEDTQYF
cdr3_nt: TGTGCCAGCAGCCACTGGGAAGATACGCAGTATTTT

j_call: TRBJ2-7
clone_size: few
v_call: TRBV28
cdr3_length: 15
d_call: -
cdr3_aa: CASSRTGDGIYEQYF
cdr3_nt: TGTGCCAGCAGTCGTACCGGGGACGGGATCTACGAGCAGTACTTC

j_call: TRBJ1-2
clone_size: -
v_call: TRBV7-2
cdr3_length: 16
d_call: -
cdr3_aa: CASSLGRQVLNYGYTF
cdr3_nt: TGTGCCAGCAGCTTAGGCCGACAGGTTTTGAACTATGGCTACACCTTC

j_call: TRBJ1-2
clone_size: -
v_call: TRBV27
cdr3_length: 13
d_call: -
cdr3_aa: CASSPRGAYGYTF
cdr3_nt: TGTGCCAGCAGTCCACGGGGAGCCTATGGCTACACCTTC

j_call: TRBJ2-7
clone_size: -
v_call: TRBV14
cdr3_length: 15
d_call: -
cdr3_aa: CASSQVITFSAEQYF
cdr3_nt: TGTGCCAGCAGCCAAGTAATAACTTTCTCCGCCGAGCAGTACTTC

j_call: TRBJ1-5
clone_size: -
v_call: TRBV15
cdr3_length: 14
d_call: TRBD1
cdr3_aa: CATSRQGGNQPQHF
cdr3_nt: TGTGCCACCAGCCGCCAGGGGGGAAATCAGCCCCAGCATTTT

j_call: TRBJ2-5
clone_size: -
v_call: TRBV5-6
cdr3_length: 15
d_call: TRBD2
cdr3_aa: CASSLKAGVQETQYF
cdr3_nt: TGTGCCAGCAGCTTGAAAGCGGGAGTTCAAGAGACCCAGTACTTC

j_call: TRBJ2-2
clone_size: -
v_call: TRBV30
cdr3_length: 13
d_call: -
cdr3_aa: CALDLERTGELFF
cdr3_nt: TGTGCCTTAGATCTAGAGAGAACCGGGGAGCTGTTTTTT

j_call: TRBJ2-7
clone_size: once
v_call: TRBV11-3
cdr3_length: 14
d_call: -
cdr3_aa: CASSGRDGSYEQYF
cdr3_nt: TGTGCCAGCAGCGGGCGGGACGGATCCTACGAGCAGTACTTC

j_call: TRBJ1-6
clone_size: -
v_call: TRBV7-9
cdr3_length: 17
d_call: -
cdr3_aa: CASSLEMGRTTNSPLHF
cdr3_nt: TGTGCCAGCAGCTTAGAGATGGGACGGACGACCAATTCACCCCTCCACTTT